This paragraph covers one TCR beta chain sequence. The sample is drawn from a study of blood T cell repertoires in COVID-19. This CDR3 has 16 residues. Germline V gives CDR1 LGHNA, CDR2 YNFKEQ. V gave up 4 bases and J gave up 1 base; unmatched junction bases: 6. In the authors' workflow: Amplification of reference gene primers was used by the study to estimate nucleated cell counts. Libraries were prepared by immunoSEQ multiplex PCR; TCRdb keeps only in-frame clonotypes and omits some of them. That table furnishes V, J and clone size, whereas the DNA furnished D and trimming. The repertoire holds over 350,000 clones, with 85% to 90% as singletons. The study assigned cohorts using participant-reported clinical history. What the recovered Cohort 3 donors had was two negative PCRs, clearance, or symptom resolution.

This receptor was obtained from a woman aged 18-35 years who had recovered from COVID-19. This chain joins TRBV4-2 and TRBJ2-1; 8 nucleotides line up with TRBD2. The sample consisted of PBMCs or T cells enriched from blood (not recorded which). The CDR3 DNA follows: TGTGCCAGCAGCCCCACTAGCGGTGAGTCCTACAATGAGCAGTTCTTC. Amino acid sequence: CASSPTSGESYNEQFF.